This T cell receptor (beta chain) was observed in a study of metastatic and nonmetastatic thyroid tumors. On the study more broadly: Repertoires were compared across blood and tumor or nodule tissue from malignant and benign thyroid patients.

Thyroid surgery took place with no prior treatment in any patient. Under the authors' procedure: For papillary thyroid cancer, a distant-metastasis classifier was constructed from CDR3 differences observed across clinicopathological groups. TCRdb re-analyzed the PCR reads using MiXCR. In this record, the V and J calls reflect TCRdb's handling and not the investigators' own analysis. The sample has about 70,000 clones, 18% seen once. Points from the study as a whole: As reported, TCR beta diversity in blood and tumor was significantly higher in malignant thyroid tumors than in benign nodules.

This clone was seen ten or more times. Its antigen is currently unknown. What was sequenced was blood. This clonotype was obtained from a female donor with papillary thyroid cancer or a benign thyroid nodule (not recorded which). Some clones in this sample may be carry-over from other donors' samples.

In nucleotides, the CDR3 is TGTGCCAGTAGTATAATGAGGGGAGATGGCTACACCTTC. Its protein is CASSIMRGDGYTF. V usage is TRBV19 and J usage is TRBJ1-2; perhaps TRBD1 as D (5 bases). Germline V gene data show CDR1 as LNHDA and CDR2 as SQIVND (reference sequence). This CDR3 contains 13 residues. The ends were cut back, 2 bases at V and 6 bases at J, with 10 bases in the middle.